The rows below give T cell receptor beta chains drawn from one sample of a study of identifying expanded T cells in peripheral blood. Clones were sequenced by immunoSEQ multiplex PCR, and TCRdb holds only the in-frame ones, with some missing. The table has 50,000 to 60,000 clones, roughly 82% seen once; the top ten hold 12% to 15%. The specimen sequenced was blood. Receptors were obtained from a person aged 18 to 70 in good health. CDR3s include the opening cysteine and the closing phenylalanine or tryptophan. The D gene is left open where the match is weak. The size entry is marked missing in some rows and otherwise reads once, few, many or a size class.

len	v_gene	j_gene	abundance	d_gene	CDR3nt	CDR3aa
14	TRBV5-1	TRBJ1-1	-	TRBD1	TGCGCCAGCAGCGGAGACAGGGGGAACACTGAAGCTTTCTTT	CASSGDRGNTEAFF
14	TRBV18	TRBJ2-1	-	-	TGTGCCAGCTCACCACCGGCAGGTAACAATGAGCAGTTCTTC	CASSPPAGNNEQFF
15	TRBV30	TRBJ1-3	-	TRBD1	TGTGCCTGGAGTGGCCCCGGGACAGGACGGAACACCATATATTTT	CAWSGPGTGRNTIYF
15	TRBV19	TRBJ1-4	-	TRBD1	TGTGCCAGTAGGGACTACAGGGGACCTAATGAAAAACTGTTTTTT	CASRDYRGPNEKLFF
12	TRBV6-1	TRBJ2-7	-	-	TGTGCCAGCAGTGAGAAGGTCTACGAGCAGTACTTC	CASSEKVYEQYF
17	TRBV11-2	TRBJ2-1	-	-	TGTGCCAGCAGCGTAACAGGACGGGGGGCAACCTACAATGAGCAGTTCTTC	CASSVTGRGATYNEQFF
14	TRBV18	TRBJ1-5	-	-	TGTGCCAGCTCACCCCGGGACGGCAATCAGCCCCAGCATTTT	CASSPRDGNQPQHF
18	TRBV5-1	TRBJ1-3	-	-	TGCGCCAGCAGCTTGGGCGGTTTTGGACGGATCTCTGGAAACACCATATATTTT	CASSLGGFGRISGNTIYF
15	TRBV7-9	TRBJ2-7	-	-	TGTGCCAGCAGCCCCTTTCCGGGAAGCTCCTACGAGCAGTACTTC	CASSPFPGSSYEQYF
17	TRBV27	TRBJ2-7	-	TRBD1	TGTGCCAGCAGTTGGTCCCGGCCGGGACAGGGAGGGGACGAGCAGTACTTC	CASSWSRPGQGGDEQYF
10	TRBV30	TRBJ1-1	-	-	TGTGCCTTGTCCAGGGTCGAAGCTTTCTTT	CALSRVEAFF
13	TRBV6-4	TRBJ2-7	once	-	TGTGCCACCGGACTGGCGGGACCCTACGAGCAGTACTTC	CATGLAGPYEQYF
11	TRBV2	TRBJ2-1	-	-	TGTGCCAGCAGTGATGAGGGTGAGCAGTTCTTC	CASSDEGEQFF
12	TRBV2	TRBJ1-2	-	-	TGTGCCAGTCTTCGGAGTTTCGGTGGCTACACCTTC	CASLRSFGGYTF
14	TRBV5-1	TRBJ2-1	-	-	TGCGCCAGCAGCATCGATAGCGGATACAATGAGCAGTTCTTC	CASSIDSGYNEQFF
16	TRBV5-1	TRBJ2-3	-	-	TGCGCCAGCAGCTTTAGCGGAAACCCTAGCACAGATACGCAGTATTTT	CASSFSGNPSTDTQYF
17	TRBV5-1	TRBJ2-1	-	TRBD2	TGCGCCAGCAGCTTGGGACCTACTAGCGGGAGTTACAATGAGCAGTTCTTC	CASSLGPTSGSYNEQFF
16	TRBV4-3	TRBJ2-7	-	-	TGCGCCAGCAGCCAAACCCGGACAGCCTCGTTCTACGAGCAGTACTTC	CASSQTRTASFYEQYF
15	TRBV6-1	TRBJ2-7	-	TRBD2	TGTGCCAGCAGTCCGGGGGGGCTTTCGGTCTACGAGCAGTACTTC	CASSPGGLSVYEQYF
14	TRBV5-5	TRBJ1-6	-	TRBD1	TGTGCCAGCAGCTTGGGACAGGGAATTTCGCCCCTCCACTTT	CASSLGQGISPLHF
14	TRBV6-5	TRBJ1-4	-	-	TGTGCCAGCAGTGAAGGGGGTTCGGGGGAAAAACTGTTTTTT	CASSEGGSGEKLFF
17	TRBV9	TRBJ2-1	once	TRBD2	TGTGCCAGCAGCGTAGTGGGCGGGGGGGCTAGGTTCCATGAGCAGTTCTTC	CASSVVGGGARFHEQFF
15	TRBV5-1	TRBJ2-5	-	-	TGCGCCAGCAGCGCCGGAACGGGAGTAGGGGAGACCCAGTACTTC	CASSAGTGVGETQYF
16	TRBV27	TRBJ2-3	-	TRBD1	TGTGCCAGCAGTTTAATGGGACAGGGGGGCATCGGTACGCAGTATTTT	CASSLMGQGGIGTQYF